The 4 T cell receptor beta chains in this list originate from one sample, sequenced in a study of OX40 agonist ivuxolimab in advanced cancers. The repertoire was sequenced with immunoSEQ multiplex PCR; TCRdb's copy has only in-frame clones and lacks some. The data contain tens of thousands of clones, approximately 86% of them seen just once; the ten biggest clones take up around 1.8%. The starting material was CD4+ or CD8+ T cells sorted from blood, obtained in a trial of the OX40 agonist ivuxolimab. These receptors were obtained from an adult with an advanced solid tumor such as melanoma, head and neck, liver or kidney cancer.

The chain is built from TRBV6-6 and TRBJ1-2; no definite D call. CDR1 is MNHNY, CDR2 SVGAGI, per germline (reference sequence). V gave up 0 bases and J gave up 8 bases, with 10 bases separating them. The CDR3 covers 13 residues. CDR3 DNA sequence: TGTGCCAGCAGTTACTCGTCCCCGGAGGGCTACACCTTC. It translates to CASSYSSPEGYTF.

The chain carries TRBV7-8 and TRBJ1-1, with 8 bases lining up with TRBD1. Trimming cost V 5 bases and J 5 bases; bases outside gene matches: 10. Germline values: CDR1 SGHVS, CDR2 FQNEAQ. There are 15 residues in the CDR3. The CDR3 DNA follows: TGTGCCAGCAGCAATGACAGGGGAGGTGGGACTGAAGCTTTCTTT. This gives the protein CASSNDRGGGTEAFF.

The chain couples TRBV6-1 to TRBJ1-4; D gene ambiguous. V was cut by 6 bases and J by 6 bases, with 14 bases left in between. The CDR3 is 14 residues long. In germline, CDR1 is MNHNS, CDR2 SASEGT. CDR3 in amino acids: CASRNPSGDEKLFF. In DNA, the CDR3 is TGTGCCAGCAGGAATCCATCTGGCGATGAAAAACTGTTTTTT.

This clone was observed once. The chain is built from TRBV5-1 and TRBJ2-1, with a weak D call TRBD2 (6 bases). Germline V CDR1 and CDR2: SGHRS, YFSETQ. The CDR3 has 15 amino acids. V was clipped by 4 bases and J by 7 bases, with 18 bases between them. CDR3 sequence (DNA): TGCGCCAGCAGCCCGCTGGGGGACTCTCGGAATGAGCAGTTCTTC. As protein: CASSPLGDSRNEQFF.